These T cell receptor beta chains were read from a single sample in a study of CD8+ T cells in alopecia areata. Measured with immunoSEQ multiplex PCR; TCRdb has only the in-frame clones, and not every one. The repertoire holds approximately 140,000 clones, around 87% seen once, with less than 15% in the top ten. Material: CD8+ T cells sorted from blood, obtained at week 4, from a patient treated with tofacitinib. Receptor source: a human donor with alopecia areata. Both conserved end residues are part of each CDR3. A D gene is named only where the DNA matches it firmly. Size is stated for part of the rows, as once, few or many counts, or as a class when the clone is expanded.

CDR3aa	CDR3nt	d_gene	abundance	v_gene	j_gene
CASSTGSYEQYF	TGTGCCAGCAGCACAGGGAGTTACGAGCAGTACTTC	-	-	TRBV5-4	TRBJ2-7
CASSTPGQGAGGYTF	TGTGCCAGCAGTACGCCGGGACAGGGGGCAGGGGGCTACACCTTC	TRBD1	once	TRBV27	TRBJ1-2
CASSLGPEQYF	TGTGCCAGCAGTTTAGGCCCCGAGCAGTACTTC	-	-	TRBV27	TRBJ2-7
CASSPAQEDYEQYF	TGTGCCAGCAGCCCAGCGCAAGAGGACTACGAGCAGTACTTC	-	-	TRBV9	TRBJ2-7
CASGGTGFSYEQYF	TGTGCCAGCGGAGGGACAGGCTTCTCCTACGAGCAGTACTTC	TRBD1	-	TRBV7-9	TRBJ2-7
CASSFNTHNYGYTF	TGTGCCAGCAGCTTTAATACCCATAACTATGGCTACACCTTC	-	-	TRBV7-9	TRBJ1-2
CASSYSDSGYTDTQYF	TGTGCCAGCAGTTACTCGGACAGCGGGTACACAGATACGCAGTATTTT	-	few	TRBV6-5	TRBJ2-3
CASSGTANGYTF	TGTGCCAGCAGTGGGACTGCCAATGGCTACACCTTC	-	-	TRBV9	TRBJ1-2
CASSSTSGYEQYF	TGTGCCAGCAGCTCGACTAGCGGATACGAGCAGTACTTC	TRBD2	once	TRBV7-9	TRBJ2-7
CASSQVGLAGSNTGELFF	TGCGCCAGCAGCCAAGTTGGTCTAGCGGGGTCGAACACCGGGGAGCTGTTTTTT	TRBD2	-	TRBV4-1	TRBJ2-2
CSVGSGNTIYF	TGCAGCGTTGGCTCTGGAAACACCATATATTTT	-	once	TRBV29-1	TRBJ1-3
CASSFYLGGANYGYTF	TGCGCCAGCAGCTTTTACCTAGGGGGCGCTAACTATGGCTACACCTTC	TRBD1	-	TRBV5-1	TRBJ1-2
CASSPTGQSKAFF	TGTGCCAGCAGCCCGACGGGACAAAGCAAAGCTTTCTTT	-	-	TRBV7-9	TRBJ1-1
CATLDLGTDTQYF	TGCGCCACCCTGGATTTAGGCACAGATACGCAGTATTTT	-	few	TRBV5-1	TRBJ2-3
CSVEGGDWTYEQYF	TGCAGCGTTGAAGGCGGGGACTGGACCTACGAGCAGTACTTC	-	-	TRBV29-1	TRBJ2-7
CASSEPGYSYEQYF	TGTGCCAGCAGTGAACCAGGTTACTCCTACGAGCAGTACTTC	-	once	TRBV2	TRBJ2-7
CASIRANEQFF	TGTGCCAGCATTAGGGCCAATGAGCAGTTCTTC	-	few	TRBV2	TRBJ2-1